This T cell receptor (beta chain) derives from a study of shared clonotypes between healthy human individuals. Study-level background: Three CD4 naive, three CD4 memory, two CD8 naive and one CD8 memory plate were used per donor. The study, taken as a whole, reports: A generally larger estimated richness was seen in naive subsets than in memory subsets.

Sequenced by immunoSEQ multiplex PCR; TCRdb stores in-frame clones only, minus some. The sample shows under 2.5 million clones, approximately 90% of them seen only once. Germline V gene lookup returns CDR1 SGHTA and CDR2 FQGNSA. The CDR3 has 14 amino acids. This clone has only one observation. Its antigen remains unidentified. One end of the junction is discordant with germline, which a read error may explain. This chain links TRBV7-2 with TRBJ2-5; TRBD2 matches at 7 bases. Sequencing was carried out using naive CD4+ T cells from PBMCs. Subset noted: CD45RA+ positively selected. This clonotype originated in a man younger than 35 in good health. Some clones in this sample may be carry-over from other donors' samples. CDR3 sequence: CASSLGTIKETRYF. The CDR3, as DNA: TGTGCCAGCAGCCTCGGGACTATCAAAGAGACCCGGTACTTC.